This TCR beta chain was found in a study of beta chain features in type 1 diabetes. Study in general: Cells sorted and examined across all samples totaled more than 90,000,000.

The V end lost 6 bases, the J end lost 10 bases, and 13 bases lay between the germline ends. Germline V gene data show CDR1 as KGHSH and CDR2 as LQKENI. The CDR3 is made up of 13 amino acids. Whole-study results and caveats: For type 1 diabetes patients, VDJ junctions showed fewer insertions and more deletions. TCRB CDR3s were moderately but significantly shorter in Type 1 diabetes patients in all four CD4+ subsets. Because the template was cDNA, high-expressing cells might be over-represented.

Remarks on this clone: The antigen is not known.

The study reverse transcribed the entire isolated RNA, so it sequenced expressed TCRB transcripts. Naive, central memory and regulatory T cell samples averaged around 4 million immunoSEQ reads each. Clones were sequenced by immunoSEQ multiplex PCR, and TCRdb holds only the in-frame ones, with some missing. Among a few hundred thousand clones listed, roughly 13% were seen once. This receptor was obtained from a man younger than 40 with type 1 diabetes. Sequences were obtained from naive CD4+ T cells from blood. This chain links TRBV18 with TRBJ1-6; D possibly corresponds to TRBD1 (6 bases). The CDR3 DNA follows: TGTGCCAGCTCCCCGGGACAAGGCTCACCCCTCCACTTT. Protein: CASSPGQGSPLHF.